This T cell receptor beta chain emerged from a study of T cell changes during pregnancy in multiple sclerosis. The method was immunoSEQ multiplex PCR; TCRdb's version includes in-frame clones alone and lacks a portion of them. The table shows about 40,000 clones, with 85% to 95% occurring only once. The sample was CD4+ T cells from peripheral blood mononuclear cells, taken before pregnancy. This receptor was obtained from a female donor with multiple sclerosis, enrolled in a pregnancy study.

The CDR3, as DNA: TGTGCCATCAGTGAGCTACTAGCCGCGCAAGGTACGCAGTATTTT. As protein: CAISELLAAQGTQYF. The chain uses TRBV10-3 and TRBJ2-3; the D gene is possibly TRBD2 (6 bases). V gave up 2 bases and J gave up 8 bases, with 17 bases separating them. The germline V gene has CDR1 ENHRY and CDR2 SYGVKD. The CDR3 is 15 amino acids.